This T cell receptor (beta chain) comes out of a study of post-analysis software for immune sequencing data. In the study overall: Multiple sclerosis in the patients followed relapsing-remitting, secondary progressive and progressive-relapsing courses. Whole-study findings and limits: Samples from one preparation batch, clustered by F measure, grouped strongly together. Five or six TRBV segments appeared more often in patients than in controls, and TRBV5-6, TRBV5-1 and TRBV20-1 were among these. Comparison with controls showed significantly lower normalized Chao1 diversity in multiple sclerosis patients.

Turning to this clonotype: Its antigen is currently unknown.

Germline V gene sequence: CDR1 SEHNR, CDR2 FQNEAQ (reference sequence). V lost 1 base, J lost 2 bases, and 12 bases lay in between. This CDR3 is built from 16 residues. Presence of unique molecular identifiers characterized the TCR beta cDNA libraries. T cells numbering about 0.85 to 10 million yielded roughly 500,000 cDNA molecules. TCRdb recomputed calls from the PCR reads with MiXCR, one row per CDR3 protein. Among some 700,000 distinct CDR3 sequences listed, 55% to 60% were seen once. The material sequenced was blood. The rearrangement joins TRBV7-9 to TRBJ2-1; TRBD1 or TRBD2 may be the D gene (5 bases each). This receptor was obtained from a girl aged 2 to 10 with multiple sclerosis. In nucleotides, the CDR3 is TGTGCCAGCAGCTTAGTCCGGGGCTTGGCCTACAATGAGCAGTTCTTC. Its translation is CASSLVRGLAYNEQFF.